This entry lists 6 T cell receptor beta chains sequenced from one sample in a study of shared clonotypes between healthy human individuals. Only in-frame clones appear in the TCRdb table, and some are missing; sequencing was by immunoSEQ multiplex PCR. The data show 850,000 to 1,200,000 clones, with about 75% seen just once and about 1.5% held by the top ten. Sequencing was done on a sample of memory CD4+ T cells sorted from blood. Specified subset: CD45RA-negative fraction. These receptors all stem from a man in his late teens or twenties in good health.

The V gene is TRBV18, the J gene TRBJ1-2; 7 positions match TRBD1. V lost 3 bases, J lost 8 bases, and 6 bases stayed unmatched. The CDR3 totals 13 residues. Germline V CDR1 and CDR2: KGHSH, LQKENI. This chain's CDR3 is CASSPDRNHGYTF. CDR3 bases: TGTGCCAGCTCACCGGACAGGAACCACGGCTACACCTTC.

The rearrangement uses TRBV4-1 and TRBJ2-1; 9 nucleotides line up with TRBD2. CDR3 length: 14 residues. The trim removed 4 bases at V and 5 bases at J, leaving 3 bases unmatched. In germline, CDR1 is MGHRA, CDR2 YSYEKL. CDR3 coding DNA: TGCGCCAGCAGCCTTGGACTAGCGAACAATGAGCAGTTCTTC. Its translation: CASSLGLANNEQFF.

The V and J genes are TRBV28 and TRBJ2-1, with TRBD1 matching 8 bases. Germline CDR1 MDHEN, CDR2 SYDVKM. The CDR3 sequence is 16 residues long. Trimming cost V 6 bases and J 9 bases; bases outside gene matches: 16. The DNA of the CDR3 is TGTGCCAGCAGCCGGGGACAGGATAAGAAGGGCACTGAGCAGTTCTTC. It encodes CASSRGQDKKGTEQFF.

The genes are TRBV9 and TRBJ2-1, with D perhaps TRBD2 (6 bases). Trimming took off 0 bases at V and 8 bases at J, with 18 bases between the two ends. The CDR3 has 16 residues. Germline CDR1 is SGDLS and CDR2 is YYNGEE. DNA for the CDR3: TGTGCCAGCAGCGTAGGGAGGGGTGTCTTCAACCATGAGCAGTTCTTC. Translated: CASSVGRGVFNHEQFF.

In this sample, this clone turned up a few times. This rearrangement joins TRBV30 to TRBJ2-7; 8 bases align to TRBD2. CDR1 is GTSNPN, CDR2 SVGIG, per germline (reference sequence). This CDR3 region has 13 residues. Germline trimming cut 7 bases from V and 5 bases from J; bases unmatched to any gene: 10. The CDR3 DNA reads TGTGCCTATGGCGGGGGGCAGGGCCACGAGCAGTACTTC. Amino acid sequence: CAYGGGQGHEQYF.

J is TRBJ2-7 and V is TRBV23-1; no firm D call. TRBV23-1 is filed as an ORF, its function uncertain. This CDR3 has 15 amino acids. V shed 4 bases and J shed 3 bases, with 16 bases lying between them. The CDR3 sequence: CASSRDPQKGYEQYF. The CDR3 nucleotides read TGCGCCAGCAGTCGAGATCCACAGAAAGGCTACGAGCAGTACTTC.